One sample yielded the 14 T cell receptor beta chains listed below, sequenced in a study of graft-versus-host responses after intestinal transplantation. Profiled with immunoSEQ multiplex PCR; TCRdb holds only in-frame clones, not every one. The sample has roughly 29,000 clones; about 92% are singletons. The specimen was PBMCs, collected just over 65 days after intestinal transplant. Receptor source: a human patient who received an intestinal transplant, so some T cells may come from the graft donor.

CDR3 residues: CASCRHRGHDEQYF. The CDR3 nucleotides read TGTGCCAGCTGTCGGCACAGGGGGCACGACGAGCAGTACTTC. The chain carries TRBV5-8 and TRBJ2-7; 9 nucleotides line up with TRBD1. Germline V lookup: CDR1 SGHTS, CDR2 YDEGEE. V dropped 7 bases and J dropped 5; count of bases not matched to a gene: 10. This CDR3 is built from 14 residues.

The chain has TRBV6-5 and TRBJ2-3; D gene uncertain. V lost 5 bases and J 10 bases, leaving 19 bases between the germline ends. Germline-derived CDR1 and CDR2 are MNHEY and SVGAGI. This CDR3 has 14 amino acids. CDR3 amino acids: CASSQRALPRAQYF. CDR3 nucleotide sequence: TGTGCCAGCAGTCAACGGGCCCTCCCAAGGGCGCAGTATTTT.

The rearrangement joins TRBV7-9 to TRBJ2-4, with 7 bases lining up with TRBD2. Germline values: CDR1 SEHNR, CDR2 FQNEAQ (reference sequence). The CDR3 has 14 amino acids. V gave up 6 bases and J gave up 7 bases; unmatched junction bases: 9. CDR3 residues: CASSPGLEGNIQYF. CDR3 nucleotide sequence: TGTGCCAGCAGTCCTGGACTAGAGGGGAACATTCAGTACTTC.

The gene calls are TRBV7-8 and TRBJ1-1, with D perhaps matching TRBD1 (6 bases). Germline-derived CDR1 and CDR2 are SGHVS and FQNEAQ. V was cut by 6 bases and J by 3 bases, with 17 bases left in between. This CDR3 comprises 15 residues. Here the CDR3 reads CASREGVVVDTEAFF. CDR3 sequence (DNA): TGTGCCAGCAGAGAGGGGGTGGTTGTGGACACTGAAGCTTTCTTT.

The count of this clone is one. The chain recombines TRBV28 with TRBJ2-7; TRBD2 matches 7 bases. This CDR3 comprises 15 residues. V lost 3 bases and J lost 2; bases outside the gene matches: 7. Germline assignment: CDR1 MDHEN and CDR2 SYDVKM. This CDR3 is CASSFLGRDPYEQYF. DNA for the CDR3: TGTGCCAGCAGTTTCCTAGGGAGGGATCCCTACGAGCAGTACTTC.

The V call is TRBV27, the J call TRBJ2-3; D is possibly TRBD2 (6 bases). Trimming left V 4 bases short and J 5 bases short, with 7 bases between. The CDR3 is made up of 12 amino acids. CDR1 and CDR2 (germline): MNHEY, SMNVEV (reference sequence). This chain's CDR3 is CASSWRGDTQYF. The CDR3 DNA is TGTGCCAGCAGTTGGAGGGGAGATACGCAGTATTTT.

CDR3 loop: CASSMTVNTEAFF. The CDR3 DNA is TGTGCCAGTAGTATGACAGTGAACACTGAAGCTTTCTTT. The gene calls are TRBV19 and TRBJ1-1; perhaps TRBD1 as D (5 bases). CDR1 and CDR2 from the germline V gene are LNHDA and SQIVND (reference sequence). The germline V and J ends were trimmed by 3 bases and 0 bases, with 5 bases remaining between them. The CDR3 covers 13 residues.

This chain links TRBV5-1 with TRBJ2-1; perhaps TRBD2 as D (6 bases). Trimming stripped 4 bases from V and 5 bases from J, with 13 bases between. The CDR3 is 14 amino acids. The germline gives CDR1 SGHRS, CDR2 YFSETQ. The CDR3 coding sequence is TGCGCCAGCAGCGAGGGACTCCCCAACAATGAGCAGTTCTTC. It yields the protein CASSEGLPNNEQFF.

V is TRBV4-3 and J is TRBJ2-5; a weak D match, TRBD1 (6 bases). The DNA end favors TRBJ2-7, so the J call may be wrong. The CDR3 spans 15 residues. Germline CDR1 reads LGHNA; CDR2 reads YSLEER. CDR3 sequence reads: CASSQWYRASGEQYF. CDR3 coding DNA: TGCGCCAGCAGCCAATGGTACAGGGCGTCGGGCGAGCAGTACTTC.

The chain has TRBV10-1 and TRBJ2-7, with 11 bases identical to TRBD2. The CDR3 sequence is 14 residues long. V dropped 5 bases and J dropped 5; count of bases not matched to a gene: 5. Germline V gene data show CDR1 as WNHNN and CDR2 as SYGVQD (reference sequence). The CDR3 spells CASSQLAGAHEQYF. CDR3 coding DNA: TGCGCCAGCAGTCAACTAGCGGGAGCCCACGAGCAGTACTTC.

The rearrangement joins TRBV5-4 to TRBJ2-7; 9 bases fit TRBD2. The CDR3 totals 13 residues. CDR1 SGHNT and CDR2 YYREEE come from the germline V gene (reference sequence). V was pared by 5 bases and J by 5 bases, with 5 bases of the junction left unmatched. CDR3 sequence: CASRLAGFDEQYF. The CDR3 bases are TGTGCCAGCAGGCTAGCGGGATTTGACGAGCAGTACTTC.

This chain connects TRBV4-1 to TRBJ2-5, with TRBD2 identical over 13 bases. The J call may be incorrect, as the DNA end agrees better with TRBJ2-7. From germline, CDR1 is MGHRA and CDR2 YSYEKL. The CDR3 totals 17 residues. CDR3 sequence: CASSQEGLAGSSYEQYF. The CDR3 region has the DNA TGCGCCAGCAGCCAAGAGGGACTAGCGGGAAGCTCCTACGAGCAGTACTTC.

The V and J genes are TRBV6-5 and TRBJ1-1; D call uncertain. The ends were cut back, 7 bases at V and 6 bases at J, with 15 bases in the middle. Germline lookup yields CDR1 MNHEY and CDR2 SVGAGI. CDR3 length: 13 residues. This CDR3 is CASTPAPPAEAFF. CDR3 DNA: TGTGCCAGCACACCCGCCCCCCCGGCTGAAGCTTTCTTT.

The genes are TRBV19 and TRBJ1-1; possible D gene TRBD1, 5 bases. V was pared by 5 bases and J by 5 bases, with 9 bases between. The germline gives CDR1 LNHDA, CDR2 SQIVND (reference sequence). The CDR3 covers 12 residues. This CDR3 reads CASSLGTTEAFF. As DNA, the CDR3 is TGTGCCAGTAGTTTAGGGACGACTGAAGCTTTCTTT.